The 10 T cell receptor beta chains listed next were all sequenced from one sample in a study of shared clonotypes between healthy human individuals. Profiled with immunoSEQ multiplex PCR; TCRdb holds only in-frame clones, not every one. Of about 1 million clones in the sample, around 75% were seen once. The sequenced sample was memory CD4+ T cells sorted from blood. Subset of the sample: CD45RA-negative fraction. The receptors here all came from a man between 18 and 35 years old in good health.

The chain couples TRBV5-6 to TRBJ1-1; D gene uncertain. This CDR3 contains 14 residues. The germline V gene encodes CDR1 SGHDT and CDR2 YYEEEE. Trimming shortened V by 0 bases and J by 2 bases, and 8 bases separated the two germline ends. Here the CDR3 reads CASSLDLINTEAFF. In nucleotides, the CDR3 is TGTGCCAGCAGCTTGGACTTAATAAACACTGAAGCTTTCTTT.

This clone came up once. The chain is built from TRBV4-1 and TRBJ1-5; D call uncertain. Looked up from germline, CDR1 is MGHRA and CDR2 is YSYEKL. This CDR3 is built from 15 residues. V lost 0 bases to trimming and J lost 4 bases, with 10 bases between them. CDR3 nucleotide sequence: TGCGCCAGCAGCCAAGAGGGAGGTATAAATCAGCCCCAGCATTTT. Translated: CASSQEGGINQPQHF.

The chain recombines TRBV14 with TRBJ2-2; D possibly corresponds to TRBD2 (6 bases). Trimming removed 4 bases at V and 6 bases at J, with 12 bases between. The germline CDR1 and CDR2 sequences are SGHDN and FVKESK. The CDR3 length is 14 residues. CDR3 bases: TGTGCCAGCAGCCTCGGGGGTATTTCCGGGGAGCTGTTTTTT. As protein: CASSLGGISGELFF. The whole variable domain, remainder taken from reference TRBV14 and TRBJ2-2, is EAGVTQFPSHSVIEKGQTVTLRCDPISGHDNLYWYRRVMGKEIKFLLHFVKESKQDESGMPNNRFLAERTGGTYSTLKVQPAELEDSGVYFCASSLGGISGELFFGEGSRLTVL.

This clone was seen once. The chain has TRBV7-6 and TRBJ2-2; TRBD1 might be the D (6 bases). The CDR3 covers 16 residues. The V end lost 5 bases, the J end lost 6 bases, and 19 bases lay between the germline ends. The germline V gene encodes CDR1 SGHVS and CDR2 FNYEAQ. The CDR3 spells CASSDYRARWAGELFF. CDR3 DNA: TGTGCCAGCAGCGACTACAGGGCAAGATGGGCCGGGGAGCTGTTTTTT.

This clone was counted only a few times. This chain uses TRBV7-9 with TRBJ2-2, with D possibly being TRBD2 (6 bases). CDR3 size: 15 residues. Deletions cut 4 bases from V and 6 bases from J, with 15 bases between. The germline V gene has CDR1 SEHNR and CDR2 FQNEAQ (reference sequence). CDR3 residues: CASSSYPRGAGELFF. CDR3 coding DNA: TGTGCCAGCAGCTCCTACCCGCGGGGCGCCGGGGAGCTGTTTTTT.

The count of this clone is one. A read error may produce the germline difference seen at one junction end. The rearrangement links TRBV7-7 to TRBJ2-5; D may be TRBD1 or TRBD2 (6 bases each). The CDR3 contains 16 residues. CDR1 is SSHAT and CDR2 is FNYEAQ in the germline V gene (reference sequence). As DNA, the CDR3 is TGTGCTAGCAGCTTAGGGGGTAGCGGCCTCCAAGAGACCCAGTACTTC. It translates to CASSLGGSGLQETQYF.

This clone came up a few times. The genes are TRBV2 and TRBJ1-2; a possible D gene is TRBD1 (6 bases). The CDR3 is made up of 11 amino acids. CDR1 is SNHLY, CDR2 FYNNEI, per germline. The V and J ends lost 10 bases and 8 bases respectively, with 14 bases between them. The CDR3 loop reads CAKTGKGGYTF. In DNA form, the CDR3 reads TGTGCCAAAACAGGGAAAGGCGGCTACACCTTC.

The chain carries TRBV5-1 and TRBJ1-4; 8 bases are shared with TRBD1. Germline loops: CDR1 SGHRS, CDR2 YFSETQ. The ends lost 4 bases at V and 1 base at J; junction bases unmatched: 3. This CDR3 spans 15 amino acids. The DNA for the CDR3 is TGCGCCAGCAGCCCTACAGGGGGAACTAATGAAAAACTGTTTTTT. It translates to CASSPTGGTNEKLFF.

CDR3 region: CASSPPAGGRTEAFF. The CDR3 DNA reads as TGTGCCAGCAGCCCCCCTGCGGGGGGCCGTACTGAAGCTTTCTTT. The chain links TRBV7-9 to TRBJ1-1; a possible D gene is TRBD1 (6 bases). V lost 5 bases, J lost 5 bases, and 18 bases lay in between. CDR3 size: 15 residues. CDR1 SEHNR and CDR2 FQNEAQ come from the germline V gene (reference sequence).

The chain is built from TRBV6-1 and TRBJ2-3; D is perhaps TRBD2 (6 bases). Trimming cost V 3 bases and J 2 bases, with 12 bases left between them. This CDR3 has 15 amino acids. Germline loops: CDR1 MNHNS, CDR2 SASEGT. The CDR3 sequence is CASSDLGGDTDTQYF. The CDR3 DNA sequence: TGTGCCAGCAGTGATCTGGGGGGAGACACAGATACGCAGTATTTT.